Below, one TCR beta chain is given with its context. Its antigen is still unknown. Measured with immunoSEQ multiplex PCR; TCRdb has only the in-frame clones, and not every one. The repertoire holds approximately 710,000 clones, with around 90% as singletons. CDR3 length: 13 amino acids. From germline, CDR1 is SNHLY and CDR2 FYNNEI. V lost 7 bases and J lost 4; bases outside the gene matches: 7. These data are taken from a study of shared clonotypes between healthy human individuals. None of the donors, who were healthy HIV-negative adults, had recently had acute infections or vaccinations. All participating donors were Caucasian adults from Nashville, Tennessee. Whole-study results and caveats: In this cohort, only blood was sampled, and tissue repertoires likely differ. Clonotype sharing among donors likely depends on sequencing depth.

The clonotype was recovered from a man aged 18 to 29 in good health. Some clones in this sample may be carry-over from other donors' samples. This rearrangement joins TRBV2 to TRBJ2-7; 7 bases are shared with TRBD2. Sequences were obtained from memory CD8+ T cells from PBMCs. Indicated subset: CD45RO+ cells pooled with CCR7-negative TemRA cells. The CDR3 loop is CASTNLGGYEQYF. The CDR3 bases are TGTGCCAGCACCAATCTCGGGGGGTACGAGCAGTACTTC.